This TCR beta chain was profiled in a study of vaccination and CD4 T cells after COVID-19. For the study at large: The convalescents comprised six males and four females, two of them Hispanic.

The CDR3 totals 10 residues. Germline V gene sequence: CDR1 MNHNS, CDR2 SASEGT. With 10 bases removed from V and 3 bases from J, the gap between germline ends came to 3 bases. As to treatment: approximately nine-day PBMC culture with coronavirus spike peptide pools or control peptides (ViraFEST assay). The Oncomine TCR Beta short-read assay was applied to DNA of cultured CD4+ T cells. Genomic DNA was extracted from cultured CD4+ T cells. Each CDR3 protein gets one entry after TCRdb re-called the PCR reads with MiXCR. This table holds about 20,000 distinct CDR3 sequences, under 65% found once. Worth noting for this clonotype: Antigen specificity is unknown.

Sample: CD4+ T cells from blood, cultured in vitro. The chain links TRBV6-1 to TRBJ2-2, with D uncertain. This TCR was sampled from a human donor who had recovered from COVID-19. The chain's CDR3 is CATYTGELFF. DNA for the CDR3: TGTGCCACCTACACCGGGGAGCTGTTTTTT.